Detailed here is one TCR beta chain. The data were taken from a study of metastatic and nonmetastatic thyroid tumors. Methods used by the authors: CDR3 differences across clinicopathological groups were used to build a distant-metastasis classifier for papillary thyroid cancer. TCRdb reanalyzed the PCR reads via MiXCR. The V and J calls, along with clone size, are taken from TCRdb and not from the paper's own processing. The data show some 86,000 clones, about 12% seen once. Each patient went into thyroid surgery without having received any treatment. The CDR3 sequence is 16 residues long. V was pared by 4 bases and J by 4 bases, with 16 bases between.

The rearrangement uses TRBV12-3 or TRBV12-4 and TRBJ1-4; possibly TRBD1 for D (5 bases). The origin of this receptor is a female donor with papillary thyroid cancer or a benign thyroid nodule (not recorded which). Some clones in this sample may be carry-over from other donors' samples. Material for sequencing was tumor tissue. The CDR3 here is CASSSFQGYDNEKLFF. The DNA for the CDR3 is TGTGCCAGCAGTTCTTTCCAGGGTTACGATAATGAAAAACTGTTTTTT.